A selection of T cell receptor beta chains follows, all from one sample in a study of blood T cell repertoires in COVID-19. Assay used: immunoSEQ multiplex PCR; TCRdb lists only in-frame clones, some missing. The sample yields about 140,000 clones, over 70% seen once. Sequencing was carried out using peripheral blood. Source of these receptors: a woman in her sixties or seventies with acute or convalescent COVID-19. Each CDR3 is given with its conserved first and last residue. The order of the fields is CDR3 DNA, CDR3 protein, D gene, J gene, V gene, clone size. A D gene is named only where the DNA matches it firmly. Only part of the rows carry a size: once, few, many, or a class if the clone is expanded.

TGCGCCAGCAAGTGGGACAAACTCGACTATGGCTACACCTTC	CASKWDKLDYGYTF	-	TRBJ1-2	TRBV5-1	-
TGCGCCAGCAGCTTGGTCAGCGGACCTACCTACGAGCAGTACTTC	CASSLVSGPTYEQYF	-	TRBJ2-7	TRBV5-1	-
TGCGCCAGCAGCTCTCGACAGGGTGAGGATGAGCAGTTCTTC	CASSSRQGEDEQFF	TRBD1	TRBJ2-1	TRBV5-1	-
TGTTCACTGGGGGGGGCGTTGGGTGAGCAGTTCTTC	CSLGGALGEQFF	-	TRBJ2-1	TRBV27	few
TGCAGCGTTGAAAGCAGGGGCGGTGGCTACACCTTC	CSVESRGGGYTF	-	TRBJ1-2	TRBV29-1	many
TGTGCCAGCGGCCAAGGGAGCCTTTACAATGAGCAGTTCTTC	CASGQGSLYNEQFF	-	TRBJ2-1	TRBV9	-
TGCAGCGTTGAAGTCTACAGGGTTCCTTATGGCTACACCTTC	CSVEVYRVPYGYTF	-	TRBJ1-2	TRBV29-1	few
TGTGCCAGTAGTAGCAGCAGGACGGGAGTCAACTACGAGCAGTACTTC	CASSSSRTGVNYEQYF	-	TRBJ2-7	TRBV19	-
TGTGCCTGGAGGGGGGGACAGACTACAGACTATGGCTACACCTTC	CAWRGGQTTDYGYTF	TRBD1	TRBJ1-2	TRBV30	-
TGTGCCAGCAGCCACAGGAAAGAAGAGACCCAGTACTTC	CASSHRKEETQYF	-	TRBJ2-5	TRBV27	-
TGCGCCAGCAGCATAGCCCCTACGGGGAACACTGAAGCTTTCTTT	CASSIAPTGNTEAFF	-	TRBJ1-1	TRBV5-1	-
TGTGCCAGCAGCTTAGGGATGGAGCAAGAGACCCAGTACTTC	CASSLGMEQETQYF	-	TRBJ2-5	TRBV11-2	-
TGTGCCAGCAGTGCAGGAGGGAGTTTCGGGGAGCTGTTTTTT	CASSAGGSFGELFF	-	TRBJ2-2	TRBV6-4	-
TGTGCCAGCAGTCAAGGGGTTCAGCCCCAGCATTTT	CASSQGVQPQHF	-	TRBJ1-5	TRBV12-3/TRBV12-4	once
TGTGCCAGCAGCCAAGGTTCGGGACAGAATAACACTGAAGCTTTCTTT	CASSQGSGQNNTEAFF	TRBD1	TRBJ1-1	TRBV14	-
TGTGCCAGCAGACTAGTTCCCCTAGCGGGGGCTAGGAACGAGCAGTACTTC	CASRLVPLAGARNEQYF	TRBD2	TRBJ2-7	TRBV27	-
TGTGCCAGCTCGACAACCACCGGGGAGCTGTTTTTT	CASSTTTGELFF	-	TRBJ2-2	TRBV18	once
TGTGCCAGCAGTTCGGGACAGGGATTATGGAATCAGCCCCAGCATTTT	CASSSGQGLWNQPQHF	TRBD1	TRBJ1-5	TRBV27	few
TGTGCCAGCAGCTTACTGGGCGGGAGCCTCTACGAGCAGTACTTC	CASSLLGGSLYEQYF	TRBD2	TRBJ2-7	TRBV7-8	-
TGTGCCAGCAGCCGACCGGGACAGGGTGACAGGGGTGAGCAGTTCTTC	CASSRPGQGDRGEQFF	TRBD1	TRBJ2-1	TRBV3-1/TRBV3-2	-
TGTGCCAGCAGTGAATCGGCTAGCGGGAGAGTGGCCTACGAGCAGTACTTC	CASSESASGRVAYEQYF	TRBD2	TRBJ2-7	TRBV6-1	-
TGTGCCAGCAGTAAAGTCCTGGGACTAGCGGGCTACACCGGGGAGCTGTTTTTT	CASSKVLGLAGYTGELFF	TRBD2	TRBJ2-2	TRBV27	-
TGTGCCGGGAGGACAGGGGTCTCCTATAATTCACCCCTCCACTTT	CAGRTGVSYNSPLHF	TRBD1	TRBJ1-6	TRBV30	few
TGTGCCAGCAGCCCCCTGAGGTCTAGCGGGAGGGTACAAGAGACCCAGTACTTC	CASSPLRSSGRVQETQYF	TRBD2	TRBJ2-5	TRBV7-7	-
TGTGCCAGCAGCTTAATATCCGGGACAGGGCTCAATTCACCCCTCCACTTT	CASSLISGTGLNSPLHF	TRBD1	TRBJ1-6	TRBV7-8	few
TGTGCCAGCAGCCAAGAGCTTAGTTACAATGAGCAGTTCTTC	CASSQELSYNEQFF	-	TRBJ2-1	TRBV14	once
TGTGCCAGCAGCCAGGCAGGGGGCGCAGATGGCTACACCTTC	CASSQAGGADGYTF	TRBD1	TRBJ1-2	TRBV14	-
TGTGCCAGCAGTGAAGCGCTTCTGGGGCTAGCGGGAGTCTACGAGCAGTACTTC	CASSEALLGLAGVYEQYF	TRBD2	TRBJ2-7	TRBV6-1	-
TGCGCCAGCAGCCTTTACTTGGGGCAGGTCGCGGAGCCCCAGCATTTT	CASSLYLGQVAEPQHF	-	TRBJ1-5	TRBV4-1	-
TGCGCCAGCGGCGGACTTGCCCTGGATGAGCAGTTCTTC	CASGGLALDEQFF	-	TRBJ2-1	TRBV5-1	once
TGTGCCAGCAGGACCTTTAAGCGGACGTACAATGAGCAGTTCTTC	CASRTFKRTYNEQFF	-	TRBJ2-1	TRBV28	-
TGTGCCAGCAGTGGGGGCCTATACGAGCAGTACTTC	CASSGGLYEQYF	-	TRBJ2-7	TRBV27	-
TGTGCCAGCAGCTTGTTCCGGACTAGTATATACTACGAGCAGTACTTC	CASSLFRTSIYYEQYF	TRBD2	TRBJ2-7	TRBV5-6	few
TGCAGCGTTCTCGACACCCGAGGACTCTCCGGAAATCAGTTCTTC	CSVLDTRGLSGNQFF	-	TRBJ2-1	TRBV29-1	few
TGTGCCAGCAGCTACCGCTTACTAGCGGTCTACAATGAGCAGTTCTTC	CASSYRLLAVYNEQFF	TRBD2	TRBJ2-1	TRBV28	-
TGTGCCAGCAGTTTTCCGGCGCAGGTCAATGAGCAGTTCTTC	CASSFPAQVNEQFF	-	TRBJ2-1	TRBV28	-
TGTGCCAGCAGTCCTAGCGGGAGTAGGACAGATACGCAGTATTTT	CASSPSGSRTDTQYF	TRBD2	TRBJ2-3	TRBV9	few
TGTGCCAGCAGCGCGATGGGGCCCTCGAACACCGGGGAGCTGTTTTTT	CASSAMGPSNTGELFF	-	TRBJ2-2	TRBV7-9	once
TGTGCCAGCAGCCAAGATCTGGGGGCCGAGCAGTACTTC	CASSQDLGAEQYF	-	TRBJ2-7	TRBV14	-
TGCGCCAGCAGCTTGGCCCCGGGACAGGGGTCAACCATTAGAGCCGGGGAGCTGTTTTTT	CASSLAPGQGSTIRAGELFF	TRBD1	TRBJ2-2	TRBV5-1	-
TGCAGCGCCTCGCGGGGCGGCCAGAGGTCCGGGGAGCTGTTTTTT	CSASRGGQRSGELFF	-	TRBJ2-2	TRBV29-1	-
TGCGCCAGCAGCTTGGGGCAGGGGACCCAACAGGGTGAGCAGTTCTTC	CASSLGQGTQQGEQFF	-	TRBJ2-1	TRBV5-1	few
TGTGCCAGCTCAGACCGGGACACGGCGTGGGAGACCCAGTACTTC	CASSDRDTAWETQYF	-	TRBJ2-5	TRBV18	-
TGTGCCAGCAGCTTAGGGAGCCTATCTAGCACAGATACGCAGTATTTT	CASSLGSLSSTDTQYF	-	TRBJ2-3	TRBV11-2	few
TGTGCCTGTCATCTACAGGGAAGGGGAGAGACCCAGTACTTC	CACHLQGRGETQYF	-	TRBJ2-5	TRBV30	-
TGTGCCAGCAGCTTGGCGGGAGCCATCACAGATACGCAGTATTTT	CASSLAGAITDTQYF	TRBD2	TRBJ2-3	TRBV7-2	few
TGCAGTGCTAGTGACAGGGGTATGGTAGAGACCCAGTACTTC	CSASDRGMVETQYF	TRBD1	TRBJ2-5	TRBV20-1	-
TGCGCCAGCAGCTGGGCGGGGGGGGCCCGAAGCTCCTACGAGCAGTACTTC	CASSWAGGARSSYEQYF	TRBD2	TRBJ2-7	TRBV5-1	-
TGTGCCACCAGCCGGATAGCGGGCAGCTCCTACAATGAGCAGTTCTTC	CATSRIAGSSYNEQFF	TRBD2	TRBJ2-1	TRBV15	few
TGCGCCAGCATAGGGACAACGAACACTGAAGCTTTCTTT	CASIGTTNTEAFF	-	TRBJ1-1	TRBV10-1	-
TGTGCCAGCAGTGAAGGAAGACAGGGCTACAATCAGCCCCAGCATTTT	CASSEGRQGYNQPQHF	TRBD1	TRBJ1-5	TRBV6-1	-
TGTGCCAGCAGCCTAAACGTTTGGGAGCAGTACTTC	CASSLNVWEQYF	-	TRBJ2-7	TRBV6-5	few
TGTGCCAGCAGCCAAACTGCCAGGTCCCGCACTGAAGCTTTCTTT	CASSQTARSRTEAFF	-	TRBJ1-1	TRBV4-2	-
TGTGCCAGCACCCCCCTCCGGACAGGGGGCTACACCTTC	CASTPLRTGGYTF	TRBD1	TRBJ1-2	TRBV7-2	-
TGTGCCAGCAGCCCCTATGGCGGGACCCCAAACATTCAGTACTTC	CASSPYGGTPNIQYF	-	TRBJ2-4	TRBV6-6	-
TGTGCCAGCAGCTCAGACAGCTTTGAAGCTTTCTTT	CASSSDSFEAFF	-	TRBJ1-1	TRBV12-1	-
TGTGCCAGCCGAACGAGGGGGCTTACGACGGGAGAGCAGTACTTC	CASRTRGLTTGEQYF	TRBD1	TRBJ2-7	TRBV2	-
TGTGCCAGCAGCTTTAGGCGGGGGAGCTCCTACAATGAGCAGTTCTTC	CASSFRRGSSYNEQFF	TRBD2	TRBJ2-1	TRBV11-2	-
TGTGCCTGGGGTACAGGGACGGCTCAGCCCCAGCATTTT	CAWGTGTAQPQHF	-	TRBJ1-5	TRBV30	-